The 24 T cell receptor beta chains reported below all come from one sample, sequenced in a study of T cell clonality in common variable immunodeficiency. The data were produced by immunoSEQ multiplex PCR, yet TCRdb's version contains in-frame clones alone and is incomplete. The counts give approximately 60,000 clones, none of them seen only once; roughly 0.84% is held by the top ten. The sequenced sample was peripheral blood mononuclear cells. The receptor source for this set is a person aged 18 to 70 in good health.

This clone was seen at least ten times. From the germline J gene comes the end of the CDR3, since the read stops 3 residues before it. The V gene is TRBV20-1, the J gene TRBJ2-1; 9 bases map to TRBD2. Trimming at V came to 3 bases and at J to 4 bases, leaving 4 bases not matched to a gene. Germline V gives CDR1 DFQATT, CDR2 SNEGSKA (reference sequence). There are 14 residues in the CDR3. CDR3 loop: CSASLAGPYNEQFF. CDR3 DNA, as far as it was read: TGCAGTGCTAGCCTAGCGGGGCCTTACAATGAG.

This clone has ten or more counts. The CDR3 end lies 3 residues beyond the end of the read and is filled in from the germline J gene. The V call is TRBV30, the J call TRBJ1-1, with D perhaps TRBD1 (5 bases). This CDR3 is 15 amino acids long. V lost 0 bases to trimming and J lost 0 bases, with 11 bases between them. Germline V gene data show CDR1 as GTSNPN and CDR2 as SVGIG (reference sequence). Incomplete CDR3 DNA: TGTGCCTGGAGTGTAGAGCCGGGGGTGAACACTGAA. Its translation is CAWSVEPGVNTE. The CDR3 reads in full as CAWSVEPGVNTEAFF. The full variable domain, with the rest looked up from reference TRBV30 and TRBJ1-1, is SQTIHQWPATLVQPVGSPLSLECTVEGTSNPNLYWYRQAAGRGLQLLFYSVGIGQISSEVPQNLSASRPQDRQFILSSKKLLLSDSGFYLCAWSVEPGVNTEAFFGQGTRLTVV.

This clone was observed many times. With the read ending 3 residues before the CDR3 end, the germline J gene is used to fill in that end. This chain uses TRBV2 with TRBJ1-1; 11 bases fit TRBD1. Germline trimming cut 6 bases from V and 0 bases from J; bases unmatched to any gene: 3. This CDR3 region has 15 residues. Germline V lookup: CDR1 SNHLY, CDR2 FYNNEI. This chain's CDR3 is CASRGDRGMNTEAFF. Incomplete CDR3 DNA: TGTGCCAGCAGAGGGGACAGGGGGATGAACACTGAA.

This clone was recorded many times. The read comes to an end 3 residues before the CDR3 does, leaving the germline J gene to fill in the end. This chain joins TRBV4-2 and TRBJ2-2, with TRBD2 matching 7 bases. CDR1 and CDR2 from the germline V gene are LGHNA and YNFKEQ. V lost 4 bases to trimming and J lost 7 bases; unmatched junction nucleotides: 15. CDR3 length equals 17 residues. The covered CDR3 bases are TGTGCCAGCAGCCTGCGGAGACCGGGACTAAGTGTCGGGGAG. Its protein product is CASSLRRPGLSVGE. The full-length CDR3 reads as CASSLRRPGLSVGELFF.

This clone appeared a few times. The CDR3 sequence is CASSPGARSYTEAFF. The sequenced CDR3 bases are TGTGCCAGCTCACCAGGGGCAAGGTCCTACACTGAA. The chain carries TRBV18 and TRBJ1-1, with D tentatively TRBD1 (5 bases). Read sequence stops 3 residues before the CDR3 end, and the germline J gene provides the missing end. This CDR3 spans 15 amino acids. Germline CDR1 is KGHSH and CDR2 is LQKENI. Trimming stripped 2 bases from V and 3 bases from J, with 13 bases between.

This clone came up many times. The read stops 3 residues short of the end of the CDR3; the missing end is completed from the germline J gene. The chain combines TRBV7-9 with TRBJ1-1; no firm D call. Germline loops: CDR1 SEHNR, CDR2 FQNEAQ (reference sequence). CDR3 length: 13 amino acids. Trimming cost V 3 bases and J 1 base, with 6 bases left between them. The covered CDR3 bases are TGTGCCAGCAGCTTGCCAGAGAACACTGAA. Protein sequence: CASSLPENTE. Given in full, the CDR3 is CASSLPENTEAFF.

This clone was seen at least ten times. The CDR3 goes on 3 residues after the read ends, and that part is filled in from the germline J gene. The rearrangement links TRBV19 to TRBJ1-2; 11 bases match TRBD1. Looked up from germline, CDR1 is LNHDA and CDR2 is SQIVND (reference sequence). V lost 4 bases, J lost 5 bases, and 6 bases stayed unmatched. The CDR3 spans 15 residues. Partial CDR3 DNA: TGTGCCAGTAGTACCCTCGGACAGGGGGCGTATGGC. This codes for CASSTLGQGAYG. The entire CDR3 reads CASSTLGQGAYGYTF. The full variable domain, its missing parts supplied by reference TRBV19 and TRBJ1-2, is DGGITQSPKYLFRKEGQNVTLSCEQNLNHDAMYWYRQDPGQGLRLIYYSQIVNDFQKGDIAEGYSVSREKKESFPLTVTSAQKNPTAFYLCASSTLGQGAYGYTFGSGTRLTVV.

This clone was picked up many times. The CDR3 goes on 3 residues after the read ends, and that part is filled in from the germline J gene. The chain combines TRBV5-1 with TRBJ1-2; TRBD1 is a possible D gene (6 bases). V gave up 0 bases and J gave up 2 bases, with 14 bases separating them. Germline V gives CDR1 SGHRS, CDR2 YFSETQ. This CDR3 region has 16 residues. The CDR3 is CASSLGRTVVNYGYTF. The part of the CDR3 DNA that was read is TGCGCCAGCAGCTTGGGCCGGACAGTCGTAAACTATGGC. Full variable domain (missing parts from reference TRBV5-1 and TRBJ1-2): KAGVTQTPRYLIKTRGQQVTLSCSPISGHRSVSWYQQTPGQGLQFLFEYFSETQRNKGNFPGRFSGRQFSNSRSEMNVSTLELGDSALYLCASSLGRTVVNYGYTFGSGTRLTVV.

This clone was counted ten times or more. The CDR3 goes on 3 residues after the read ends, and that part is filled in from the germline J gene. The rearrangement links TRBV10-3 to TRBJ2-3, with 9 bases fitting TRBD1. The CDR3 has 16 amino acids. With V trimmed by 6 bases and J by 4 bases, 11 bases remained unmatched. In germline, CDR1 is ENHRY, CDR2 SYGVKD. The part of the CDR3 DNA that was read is TGTGCCATCAGGGCCGGGACAGGGTTGGGCGCAGATACG. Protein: CAIRAGTGLGADT. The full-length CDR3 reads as CAIRAGTGLGADTQYF.

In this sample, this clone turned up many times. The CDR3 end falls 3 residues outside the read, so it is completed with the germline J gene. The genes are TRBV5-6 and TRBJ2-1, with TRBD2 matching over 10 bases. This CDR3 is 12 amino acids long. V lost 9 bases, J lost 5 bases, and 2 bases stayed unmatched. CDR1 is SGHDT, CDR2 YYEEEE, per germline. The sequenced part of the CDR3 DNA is TGTGCCACCGGACTAGCGGACAATGAG. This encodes CATGLADNE. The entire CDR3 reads CATGLADNEQFF.

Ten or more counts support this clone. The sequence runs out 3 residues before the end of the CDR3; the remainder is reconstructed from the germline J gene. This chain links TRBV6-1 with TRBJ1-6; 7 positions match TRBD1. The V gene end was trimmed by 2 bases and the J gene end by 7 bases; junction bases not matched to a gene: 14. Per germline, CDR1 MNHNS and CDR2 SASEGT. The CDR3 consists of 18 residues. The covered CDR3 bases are TGTGCCAGCAGTGAAAAAGATATAACAGGGGTTAAGAATTCACCC. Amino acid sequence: CASSEKDITGVKNSP. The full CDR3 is CASSEKDITGVKNSPLHF.

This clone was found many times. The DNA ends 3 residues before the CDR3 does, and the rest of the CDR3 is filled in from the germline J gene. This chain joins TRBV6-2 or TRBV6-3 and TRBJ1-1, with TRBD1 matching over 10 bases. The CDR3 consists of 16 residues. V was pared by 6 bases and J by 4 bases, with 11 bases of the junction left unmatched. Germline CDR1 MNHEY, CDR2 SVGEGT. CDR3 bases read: TGTGCCAGCAGGAGGAGGACAGGGGGGGTTGGCACTGAA. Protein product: CASRRRTGGVGTE. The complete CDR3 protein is CASRRRTGGVGTEAFF.

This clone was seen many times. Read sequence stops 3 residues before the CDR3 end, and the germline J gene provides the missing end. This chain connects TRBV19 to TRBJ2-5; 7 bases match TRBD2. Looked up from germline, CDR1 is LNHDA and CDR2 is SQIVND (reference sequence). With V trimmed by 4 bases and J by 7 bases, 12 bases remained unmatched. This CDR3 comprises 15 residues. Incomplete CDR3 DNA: TGTGCCAGTAGTAGGGACTCTTACCCGGGGGGGACC. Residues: CASSRDSYPGGT. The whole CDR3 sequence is CASSRDSYPGGTQYF.

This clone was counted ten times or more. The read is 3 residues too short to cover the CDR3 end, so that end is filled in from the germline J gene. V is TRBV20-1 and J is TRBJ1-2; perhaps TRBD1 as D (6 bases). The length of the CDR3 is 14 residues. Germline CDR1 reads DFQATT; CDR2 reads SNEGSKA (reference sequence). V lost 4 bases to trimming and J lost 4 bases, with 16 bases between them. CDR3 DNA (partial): TGCAGTGCTACAGCCGGGGGGCGAGGCTATGGC. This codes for CSATAGGRGYG. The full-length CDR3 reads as CSATAGGRGYGYTF.

The CDR3 protein is CASRQGNGNQPQHF. The CDR3 DNA, read in part, is TGTGCCAGTAGGCAGGGGAATGGCAATCAGCCC. This chain links TRBV19 with TRBJ1-5; D perhaps matches TRBD1 (6 bases). Read coverage stops 3 residues before the CDR3 terminus; the germline J gene supplies the remainder. The germline V gene encodes CDR1 LNHDA and CDR2 SQIVND (reference sequence). This CDR3 spans 14 amino acids. Trimming left V 6 bases short and J 2 bases short, with 11 bases between.

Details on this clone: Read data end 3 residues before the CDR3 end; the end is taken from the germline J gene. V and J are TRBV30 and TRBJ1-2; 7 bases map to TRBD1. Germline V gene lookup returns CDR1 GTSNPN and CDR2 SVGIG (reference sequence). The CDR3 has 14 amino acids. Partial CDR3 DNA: TGTGCCTGGAGTGGGACAGGAAGGACAGATACC. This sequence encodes CAWSGTGRTDT. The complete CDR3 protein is CAWSGTGRTDTYTF.

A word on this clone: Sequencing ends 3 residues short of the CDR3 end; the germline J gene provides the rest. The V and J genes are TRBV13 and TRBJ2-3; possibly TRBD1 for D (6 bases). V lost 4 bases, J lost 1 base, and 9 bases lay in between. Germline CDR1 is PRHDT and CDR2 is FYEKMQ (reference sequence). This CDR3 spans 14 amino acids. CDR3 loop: CASSSGAGTDTQYF. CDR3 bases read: TGTGCCAGCAGCTCAGGGGCCGGCACAGATACG. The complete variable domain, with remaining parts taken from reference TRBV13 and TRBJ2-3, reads AAGVIQSPRHLIKEKRETATLKCYPIPRHDTVYWYQQGPGQDPQFLISFYEKMQSDKGSIPDRFSAQQFSDYHSELNMSSLELGDSALYFCASSSGAGTDTQYFGPGTRLTVL.

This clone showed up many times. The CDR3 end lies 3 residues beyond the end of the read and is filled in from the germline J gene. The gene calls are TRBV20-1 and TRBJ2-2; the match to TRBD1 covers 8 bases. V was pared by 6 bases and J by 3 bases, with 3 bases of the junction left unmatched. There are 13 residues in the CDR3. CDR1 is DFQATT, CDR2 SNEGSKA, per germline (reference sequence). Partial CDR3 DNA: TGCAGTGCAGGACAGGGATACACCGGGGAG. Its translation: CSAGQGYTGE. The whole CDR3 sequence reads CSAGQGYTGELFF.

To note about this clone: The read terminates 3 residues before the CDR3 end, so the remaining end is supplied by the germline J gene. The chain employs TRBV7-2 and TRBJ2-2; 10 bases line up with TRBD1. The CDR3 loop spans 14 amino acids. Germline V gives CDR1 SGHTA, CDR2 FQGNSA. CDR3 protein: CASSLGQGIEKLFF. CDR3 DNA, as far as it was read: TGTGCCAGCAGCTTGGGACAGGGGATTGAAAAG. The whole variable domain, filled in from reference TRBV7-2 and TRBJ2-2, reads GAGVSQSPSNKVTEKGKDVELRCDPISGHTALYWYRQSLGQGLEFLIYFQGNSAPDKSGLPSDRFSAERTGGSVSTLTIQRTQQEDSAVYLCASSLGQGIEKLFFGEGSRLTVL.

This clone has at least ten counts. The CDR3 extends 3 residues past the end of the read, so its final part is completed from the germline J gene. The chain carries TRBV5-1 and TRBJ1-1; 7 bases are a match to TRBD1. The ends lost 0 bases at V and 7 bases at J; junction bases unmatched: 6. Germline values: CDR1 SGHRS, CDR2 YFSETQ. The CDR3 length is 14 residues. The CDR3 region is CASSLGARGDEAFF. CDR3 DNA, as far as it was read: TGCGCCAGCAGCTTGGGGGCCAGGGGGGATGAA.

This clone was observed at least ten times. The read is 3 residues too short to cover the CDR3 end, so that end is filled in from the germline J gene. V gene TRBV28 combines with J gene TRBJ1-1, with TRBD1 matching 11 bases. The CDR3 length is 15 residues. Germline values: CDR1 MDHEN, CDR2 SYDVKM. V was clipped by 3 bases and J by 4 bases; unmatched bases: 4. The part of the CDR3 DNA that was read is TGTGCCAGCAGTTTTTTTGGGACAGGGGGCACTGAA. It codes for CASSFFGTGGTE. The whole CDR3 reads CASSFFGTGGTEAFF.

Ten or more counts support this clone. CDR3 protein: CSAQGWRDTDTQYF. CDR3 bases read: TGCAGTGCTCAGGGGTGGCGGGACACAGATACG. J is TRBJ2-3 and V is TRBV20-1; tentatively, D is TRBD1 or TRBD2 (6 bases each). The read ends 3 residues shy of where the CDR3 ends; the end is completed using the germline J gene. This CDR3 is built from 14 residues. Germline V gives CDR1 DFQATT, CDR2 SNEGSKA (reference sequence). Between the trimmed V and J ends, which lost 5 bases and 2 bases, there was a span of 14 bases.

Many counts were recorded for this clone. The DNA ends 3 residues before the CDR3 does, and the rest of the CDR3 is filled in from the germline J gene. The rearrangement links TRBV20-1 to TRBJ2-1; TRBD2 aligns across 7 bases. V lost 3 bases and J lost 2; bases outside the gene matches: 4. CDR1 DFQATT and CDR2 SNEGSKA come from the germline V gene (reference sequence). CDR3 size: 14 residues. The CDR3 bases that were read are TGCAGTGCTAGGAAGCGGGGAACCTACAATGAG. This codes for CSARKRGTYNE. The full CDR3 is CSARKRGTYNEQFF.

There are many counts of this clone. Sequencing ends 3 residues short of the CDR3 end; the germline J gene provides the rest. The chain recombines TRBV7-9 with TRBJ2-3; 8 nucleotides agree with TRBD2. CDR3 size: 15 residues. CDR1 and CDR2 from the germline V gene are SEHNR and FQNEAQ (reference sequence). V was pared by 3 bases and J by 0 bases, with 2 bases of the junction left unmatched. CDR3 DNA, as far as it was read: TGTGCCAGCAGCTTCGCTAGCGGGAGCACAGATACG. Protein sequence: CASSFASGSTDT. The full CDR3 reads CASSFASGSTDTQYF.